The T cell receptor beta chain described here comes from a study of Ad26.COV2.S vaccination and SARS-CoV-2 variants. Study details: Within the COV1001 Ad26.COV2.S trial arm, the donor was enrolled. Broader study findings: After vaccination, substantial breadth of spike-specific CD8+ and CD4+ responses was reported.

CDR3 length: 16 residues. Germline V gene sequence: CDR1 MNHNY, CDR2 SVGAGI (reference sequence). J was trimmed by 3 bases and V by 2 bases; bases with no gene match: 8. This sample's treatment: over 15 received Ad26.COV2.S at low or high dose, single or two shots; 5 received placebo; per-sample allocation not given. Day 63 after the first injection of vaccine or placebo was the sampling time. Sequenced by immunoSEQ multiplex PCR; TCRdb stores in-frame clones only, minus some. In the table there are about 680,000 clones, approximately 88% of which are singletons. Worth noting for this clone: Its antigen is undetermined.

The receptor's source is a person between 18 and 65 years old who received the Ad26.COV2.S COVID-19 vaccine or a placebo. The chain is built from TRBV6-6 and TRBJ2-7, with 9 bases lining up with TRBD2. The source material was peripheral blood, sampled in a trial of Ad26.COV2.S vaccine versus placebo. This CDR3 reads CASSYGLGLARYEQYF. CDR3 coding DNA: TGTGCCAGCAGTTACGGCCTGGGACTAGCCCGCTACGAGCAGTACTTC.